One and the same sample provided the 18 T cell receptor beta chains below, sequenced in a study of blood T cells in healthy people across ages (dated by TCRdb to between 2014 and 2017). The library was produced with 5' RACE. TCRdb shows the sequencer as Illumina HiSeq 2500. The second PCR ran for about 7 to 11 cycles and used a J-beta primer mix along with a sample-barcoded 5' primer. Starting from the raw public reads, TCRdb applied fastp trimming at Q25, assembled clones with MiXCR and retained in-frame beta chains. When rows share a CDR3 protein, they turn into one entry using the most common DNA and genes. For this sample there are about 600,000 distinct CDR3 sequences; around half appear just once. The ten largest clones represent about 26% of the sample. The sample consisted of blood. Receptors were obtained from a man at least 80 years old in good health.

The chain combines TRBV7-8 with TRBJ1-5; D remains unclear. Trimming stripped 5 bases from V and 2 bases from J, with 13 bases between. Germline V gives CDR1 SGHVS, CDR2 FQNEAQ. The length of the CDR3 is 15 residues. The CDR3 loop reads CASSRFPPGNQPQHF. The CDR3, as DNA: TGTGCCAGCAGCCGATTCCCACCCGGCAATCAGCCCCAGCATTTT.

This sequence joins TRBV9 and TRBJ1-2; tentative D call: TRBD1 (6 bases). CDR3 length: 15 amino acids. The V and J ends lost 4 bases and 2 bases respectively, with 15 bases between them. CDR1 is SGDLS, CDR2 YYNGEE, per germline. The CDR3 bases are TGTGCCAGCAGCCACACAGGGAATCTAAACTATGGCTACACCTTC. Translated: CASSHTGNLNYGYTF.

This clonotype was counted a few times. CDR3: CASSRESSYNEQFF. CDR3 sequence (DNA): TGTGCCAGCAGCCGGGAGAGCTCCTACAATGAGCAGTTCTTC. The chain joins TRBV2 to TRBJ2-1; weak D call: TRBD2 (6 bases). This CDR3 region has 14 residues. Trimming cost V 6 bases and J 0 bases, with 9 bases left between them. Germline CDR1 SNHLY, CDR2 FYNNEI.

The genes are TRBV7-8 and TRBJ1-2, with D unclear. The CDR3 extends over 14 amino acids. CDR1 and CDR2 from the germline V gene are SGHVS and FQNEAQ. V gave up 1 base and J gave up 0 bases, with 6 bases separating them. CDR3 region: CASSLDPSNYGYTF. In DNA, the CDR3 is TGTGCCAGCAGCTTAGACCCCTCTAACTATGGCTACACCTTC.

The sample holds many counts of this clonotype. V usage is TRBV5-1 and J usage is TRBJ2-7, with D perhaps TRBD1 or TRBD2 (5 bases each). The CDR3 covers 14 residues. Looked up from germline, CDR1 is SGHRS and CDR2 is YFSETQ. V was shortened by 3 bases and J by 3 bases, with 13 bases between the two germline ends. This chain's CDR3 is CASSSTGGSYEQYF. DNA for the CDR3: TGCGCCAGCAGCTCTACAGGTGGGAGCTACGAGCAGTACTTC.

The chain couples TRBV20-1 to TRBJ2-6; D gene ambiguous. Trimming pared 2 bases from V and 0 bases from J, leaving 2 bases between. Per germline, CDR1 DFQATT and CDR2 SNEGSKA (reference sequence). The CDR3 has 13 amino acids. The CDR3 DNA follows: TGCAGTGCTAGACACTCTGGGGCCAACGTCCTGACTTTC. Amino acid sequence: CSARHSGANVLTF.

This chain links TRBV28 with TRBJ2-7; no reliable D call. Looked up from germline, CDR1 is MDHEN and CDR2 is SYDVKM. Trimming pared 2 bases from V and 6 bases from J, leaving 8 bases between. The CDR3 is 12 residues long. DNA for the CDR3: TGTGCCAGCAGTTTAATGGAGACCGAGCAGTACTTC. It is translated as CASSLMETEQYF.

This clonotype was picked up many times. This chain uses TRBV10-3 with TRBJ1-2, with TRBD1 as a possible D gene (6 bases). V lost 4 bases, J lost 4 bases, and 16 bases lay in between. This CDR3 spans 15 amino acids. The germline V gene has CDR1 ENHRY and CDR2 SYGVKD. The CDR3 protein is CAISGAADRTYGYTF. CDR3 sequence (DNA): TGTGCCATCAGTGGGGCCGCCGACAGGACCTATGGCTACACCTTC.

This clonotype was counted only a few times. This chain links TRBV20-1 with TRBJ2-1; TRBD2 might be the D (5 bases). The CDR3 is made up of 14 amino acids. V was shortened by 0 bases and J by 7 bases, with 13 bases between the two germline ends. CDR1 and CDR2 (germline): DFQATT, SNEGSKA (reference sequence). The DNA of the CDR3 is TGCAGTGCTAGAGATGGGAGAGGGTCAAATGAGCAGTTCTTC. Amino acids: CSARDGRGSNEQFF.

The chain combines TRBV20-1 with TRBJ1-6; D call uncertain. The CDR3 consists of 14 residues. The ends were cut back, 0 bases at V and 7 bases at J, with 10 bases in the middle. Germline values: CDR1 DFQATT, CDR2 SNEGSKA (reference sequence). The CDR3: CSARDETRNSPLHF. CDR3 bases: TGCAGTGCTAGAGATGAAACAAGAAATTCACCCCTCCACTTT.

V gene TRBV30 combines with J gene TRBJ2-2, with 9 bases fitting TRBD2. Germline trimming cut 1 base from V and 2 bases from J; bases unmatched to any gene: 2. The CDR3 is 15 amino acids. The germline V gene has CDR1 GTSNPN and CDR2 SVGIG (reference sequence). CDR3 in amino acids: CAWSGLADNTGELFF. CDR3 nucleotide sequence: TGTGCCTGGAGTGGACTAGCGGATAACACCGGGGAGCTGTTTTTT.

This chain joins TRBV14 and TRBJ2-7, with 11 positions matching TRBD1. J lost 3 bases, V lost 5 bases, and 6 bases had no gene match. Germline V gene sequence: CDR1 SGHDN, CDR2 FVKESK. The CDR3 has 15 amino acids. CDR3 in amino acids: CASSYGTGGFYEQYF. CDR3 DNA sequence: TGTGCCAGCAGCTATGGGACAGGGGGATTCTACGAGCAGTACTTC.

This clonotype was seen many times. The rearrangement joins TRBV6-6 to TRBJ2-7; D ambiguous. V gave up 6 bases and J gave up 2 bases, with 8 bases separating them. The CDR3 has 12 amino acids. The V gene's germline CDR1 is MNHNY and CDR2 SVGAGI (reference sequence). CDR3 in amino acids: CASRRDTYEQYF. In DNA, the CDR3 is TGTGCCAGCAGGCGCGACACCTACGAGCAGTACTTC.

The V and J genes are TRBV5-1 and TRBJ2-1; TRBD2 matches at 11 bases. The junction had 4 bases not matched to a gene; V was cut back by 1 base and J by 4 bases. Per germline, CDR1 SGHRS and CDR2 YFSETQ. The CDR3 has 16 amino acids. CDR3: CASSLQTSGNYNEQFF. For the CDR3, the DNA is TGCGCCAGCAGCTTGCAGACTAGCGGGAATTACAATGAGCAGTTCTTC.

The chain uses TRBV27 and TRBJ2-7; 7 bases match TRBD1. The ends lost 6 bases at V and 6 bases at J; junction bases unmatched: 8. The CDR3 is made up of 13 amino acids. Germline V CDR1 and CDR2: MNHEY, SMNVEV (reference sequence). The CDR3 DNA reads as TGTGCCAGCAGAAGGACGACAGGGTCCGAGCAGTACTTC. Translated, it gives CASRRTTGSEQYF.

This clonotype was observed a handful of times. The chain recombines TRBV20-1 with TRBJ2-3; 8 bases match TRBD1. From germline, CDR1 is DFQATT and CDR2 SNEGSKA (reference sequence). V gave up 2 bases and J gave up 6 bases; unmatched junction bases: 1. The CDR3 loop spans 12 amino acids. The CDR3 protein is CSARNRGDTQYF. DNA for the CDR3: TGCAGTGCTAGAAACAGGGGGGATACGCAGTATTTT.

This clonotype was recorded once. This rearrangement joins TRBV20-1 to TRBJ2-3; 13 nucleotides align to TRBD2. This CDR3 has 16 residues. Germline V CDR1 and CDR2: DFQATT, SNEGSKA (reference sequence). Germline trimming cut 3 bases from V and 6 bases from J; bases unmatched to any gene: 9. The CDR3 coding sequence is TGCAGTGCTAGGGGTACTAGCGGGAGGGCCGCGGATACGCAGTATTTT. Protein product: CSARGTSGRAADTQYF.

J is TRBJ2-1 and V is TRBV5-5, with 10 bases matching TRBD2. This CDR3 is built from 15 residues. The ends lost 1 base at V and 8 bases at J; junction bases unmatched: 6. Germline CDR1 and CDR2: SGHKS and YYEKEE (reference sequence). The CDR3 sequence: CASSLTAGGPYEQFF. CDR3 sequence (DNA): TGTGCCAGCAGCTTGACAGCGGGAGGGCCCTATGAGCAGTTCTTC.